The 30 T cell receptor beta chains reported below all come from one sample, sequenced in a study of T cells in Graves' hyperthyroidism and ophthalmopathy. Template material for amplifying TCR beta CDR3 regions consisted of RNA transcripts. TCR CDR3 underwent first-round RT-PCR with the HTBI primer set. TCRdb independently ran MiXCR on the multiplex PCR reads; one entry per CDR3 protein. Seen here are under 350,000 distinct CDR3 sequences, about 13% observed once, and the top ten hold approximately 7.9%. The specimen was blood. The receptors were sampled from a woman in her thirties or forties with Graves' hyperthyroidism.

This clonotype has a count of ten or more. The chain employs TRBV28 and TRBJ2-7; D perhaps matches TRBD1 (5 bases). The CDR3 contains 15 residues. CDR1 is MDHEN, CDR2 SYDVKM, per germline. V was pared by 2 bases and J by 2 bases, with 13 bases between. The CDR3 DNA follows: TGTGCCAGCAGTTTAATGGTGGGGCGCACCTACGAGCAGTACTTC. The encoded protein is CASSLMVGRTYEQYF.

This clonotype came up many times. V and J are TRBV28 and TRBJ1-4; D is unclear. This CDR3 contains 14 residues. Germline CDR1 MDHEN, CDR2 SYDVKM. With 1 base removed from V and 8 bases from J, the gap between germline ends came to 11 bases. The CDR3 sequence: CASSLSAAGEKLFF. The CDR3 nucleotides read TGTGCCAGCAGTTTATCGGCGGCTGGGGAAAAACTGTTTTTT.

On this clonotype: Being one base from a much bigger clone, this may be a read error. This chain joins TRBV6-2 or TRBV6-3 and TRBJ2-4, with 9 bases matching TRBD2. The V gene end was trimmed by 5 bases and the J gene end by 7 bases; junction bases not matched to a gene: 15. The CDR3 consists of 17 residues. CDR1 and CDR2 from the germline V gene are MNHEY and SVGEGT. The CDR3 protein is CASSRSSGIGGGNIQYF. CDR3 DNA: TGTGCCAGCAGTAGGTCTAGCGGGATTGGAGGTGGGAACATTCAGTACTTC.

This clonotype was observed at least ten times. The chain links TRBV28 to TRBJ1-2, with a tentative D call TRBD1 (5 bases). V shed 7 bases and J shed 5 bases, with 17 bases lying between them. CDR1 is MDHEN and CDR2 is SYDVKM in the germline V gene. The CDR3 has 14 residues. CDR3 residues: CASTPGLKGYGYTF. CDR3 nucleotides: TGTGCCAGCACCCCGGGACTCAAGGGGTATGGCTACACCTTC.

This clonotype was counted a few times. The chain recombines TRBV5-5 with TRBJ2-1, with a tentative D call TRBD2 (6 bases). The germline gives CDR1 SGHKS, CDR2 YYEKEE (reference sequence). The CDR3 length is 15 residues. The ends were cut back, 6 bases at V and 6 bases at J, with 19 bases in the middle. The CDR3 bases are TGTGCCAGCAACCCTAGGCGGGGTCTTTTCAATGAGCAGTTCTTC. Its protein is CASNPRRGLFNEQFF.

This clonotype came up many times. The chain combines TRBV6-2 or TRBV6-3 with TRBJ2-2, with TRBD2 matching 10 bases. Germline V gene sequence: CDR1 MNHEY, CDR2 SVGEGT. Trimming took 6 bases from V and 1 from J; bases not matched to a gene: 2. The CDR3 covers 15 residues. CDR3 nucleotide sequence: TGTGCCAGCAGATCTAGCGGGAGGAACACCGGGGAGCTGTTTTTT. Translating gives CASRSSGRNTGELFF.

This clonotype was detected once. The junction shows a germline mismatch at one end, possibly a read error. This rearrangement joins TRBV5-8 to TRBJ1-6; D unresolved. This CDR3 region has 13 residues. The germline V gene has CDR1 SGHTS and CDR2 YDEGEE. CDR3 sequence (DNA): TGTGCCACCAGCCGATCCTATAATTCACCCCTCCACTTT. Translated: CATSRSYNSPLHF.

This clonotype was observed a handful of times. The chain has TRBV4-1 and TRBJ1-2, with D hard to call. Trimming took 5 bases from V and 0 from J, leaving 16 bases between them. The CDR3 covers 16 residues. CDR1 and CDR2 (germline): MGHRA, YSYEKL. CDR3 loop: CASSFDGRVTNYGYTF. In DNA form, the CDR3 reads TGCGCCAGCAGCTTCGACGGACGAGTGACTAACTATGGCTACACCTTC.

This clonotype was observed a handful of times. The gene calls are TRBV6-1 and TRBJ1-1; the match to TRBD1 covers 7 bases. The CDR3 loop spans 13 amino acids. The ends lost 6 bases at V and 5 bases at J; junction bases unmatched: 6. The germline V gene encodes CDR1 MNHNS and CDR2 SASEGT. CDR3 bases: TGTGCCAGCAGCGACAGGGTTTGGACTGAAGCTTTCTTT. It encodes CASSDRVWTEAFF.

Regarding this clonotype: This may come from a read error, since a much larger clone is one base off. The chain carries TRBV18 and TRBJ2-7, with 9 bases identical to TRBD2. The CDR3 extends over 14 amino acids. Trimming took 6 bases from V and 5 from J; bases not matched to a gene: 8. Germline V gene sequence: CDR1 KGHSH, CDR2 LQKENI. For the CDR3, the DNA is TGTGCCAGCTCGGCGGGACTAGCTGGGCACGAGCAGTACTTC. Translation gives CASSAGLAGHEQYF.

Ten or more counts support this clonotype. The chain recombines TRBV7-9 with TRBJ2-7; tentatively, D is TRBD2 (5 bases). V was pared by 4 bases and J by 3 bases, with 10 bases between. This CDR3 comprises 13 residues. Looked up from germline, CDR1 is SEHNR and CDR2 is FQNEAQ (reference sequence). The CDR3 sequence: CASSSYGLYEQYF. DNA for the CDR3: TGTGCCAGCAGCTCCTATGGACTCTACGAGCAGTACTTC.

This clonotype was observed many times. This chain joins TRBV30 and TRBJ2-5; perhaps TRBD1 as D (7 bases). Trimming shortened V by 0 bases and J by 4 bases, and 15 bases separated the two germline ends. Germline V gene data show CDR1 as GTSNPN and CDR2 as SVGIG (reference sequence). CDR3 length: 15 amino acids. CDR3 protein: CAWSVGGQGGETQYF. CDR3 DNA: TGTGCCTGGAGTGTTGGAGGCCAGGGGGGAGAGACCCAGTACTTC.

This clonotype was detected only a few times. The chain couples TRBV7-9 to TRBJ2-7; 13 positions match TRBD2. After removal of 4 bases from V and 7 bases from J, the junction contained 19 bases not matched to a gene. CDR1 is SEHNR and CDR2 is FQNEAQ in the germline V gene (reference sequence). The length of the CDR3 is 19 residues. In DNA, the CDR3 is TGTGCCAGCAGCTCCACGGGACACGGCGGACTAGCGGGAGTTTATGAGCAGTACTTC. This encodes CASSSTGHGGLAGVYEQYF.

This clonotype has more than one count but fewer than ten. This chain links TRBV6-1 with TRBJ2-7; D gene unclear. The CDR3 is 12 residues long. Germline V gene data show CDR1 as MNHNS and CDR2 as SASEGT. V was shortened by 2 bases and J by 4 bases, with 6 bases between the two germline ends. CDR3 DNA: TGTGCCAGCAGTGAACAGCCTTACGAGCAGTACTTC. This encodes CASSEQPYEQYF.

The chain employs TRBV19 and TRBJ2-2; 10 bases map to TRBD2. With V trimmed by 5 bases and J by 7 bases, 16 bases remained unmatched. The CDR3 runs to 18 residues. The germline V gene encodes CDR1 LNHDA and CDR2 SQIVND (reference sequence). The CDR3 DNA follows: TGTGCCAGTAGTGACGGTGCTAGCGGGAGTATGTGGGGCGGGGAGCTGTTTTTT. This codes for CASSDGASGSMWGGELFF. Complete variable domain (other parts from reference TRBV19 and TRBJ2-2): DGGITQSPKYLFRKEGQNVTLSCEQNLNHDAMYWYRQDPGQGLRLIYYSQIVNDFQKGDIAEGYSVSREKKESFPLTVTSAQKNPTAFYLCASSDGASGSMWGGELFFGEGSRLTVL.

This clonotype was detected a few times. This chain connects TRBV6-1 to TRBJ1-2; 9 bases agree with TRBD1. There are 14 residues in the CDR3. V shed 6 bases, J shed 7 bases, and the junction held 9 bases outside the gene matches. Germline assignment: CDR1 MNHNS and CDR2 SASEGT. The CDR3: CASRRQGEISGYTF. The CDR3 DNA reads TGTGCCAGCAGAAGACAGGGGGAAATTTCTGGCTACACCTTC.

This clonotype turned up a few times. J is TRBJ2-7 and V is TRBV30; 7 positions match TRBD1. Germline V gene lookup returns CDR1 GTSNPN and CDR2 SVGIG (reference sequence). The V gene end was trimmed by 2 bases and the J gene end by 6 bases; junction bases not matched to a gene: 13. The CDR3 sequence is 15 residues long. The CDR3 region is CAWSRRDRAFGEQYF. The CDR3 DNA is TGTGCCTGGAGTCGTCGGGACAGAGCCTTTGGCGAGCAGTACTTC.

Turning to this clonotype: This may be a read error, as it is one base from a much larger clone. The gene calls are TRBV7-9 and TRBJ2-1, with TRBD2 matching over 9 bases. CDR1 and CDR2 from the germline V gene are SEHNR and FQNEAQ (reference sequence). The CDR3 is 14 residues long. The CDR3 loop is CASSPAGGSRERFF. The CDR3 nucleotides are TGTGCCAGCAGCCCAGCGGGAGGATCACGAGAGCGGTTCTTC.

The sample holds many counts of this clonotype. The CDR3 DNA reads TGTGCCAGCTCGAGAGGCATATCTGAAGCTTTCTTT. It specifies CASSRGISEAFF. The chain recombines TRBV18 with TRBJ1-1; D is undetermined. The CDR3 runs to 12 residues. Trimming removed 6 bases at V and 6 bases at J, with 11 bases between. Germline V CDR1 and CDR2: KGHSH, LQKENI.

There are many counts of this clonotype. V is TRBV24-1 and J is TRBJ2-3; no definite D call. The CDR3 spans 15 residues. Germline CDR1 KGHDR, CDR2 SFDVKD. The ends were cut back, 2 bases at V and 2 bases at J, with 10 bases in the middle. The CDR3 DNA reads TGTGCCACCAGTGATTCGCAGGAGCCCACAGATACGCAGTATTTT. This sequence encodes CATSDSQEPTDTQYF.

The rearrangement uses TRBV7-8 and TRBJ2-5, with TRBD2 matching over 13 bases. J lost 2 bases, V lost 0 bases, and 6 bases had no gene match. Germline CDR1 is SGHVS and CDR2 is FQNEAQ. CDR3 length: 18 amino acids. The CDR3 nucleotides read TGTGCCAGCAGCTTAGCGGGGGTGACTAGCGGGAGGCAAGAGACCCAGTACTTC. Translated, it gives CASSLAGVTSGRQETQYF. The full variable domain, in which reference TRBV7-8 and TRBJ2-5 provide the parts outside the CDR3, is GAGVSQSPRYKVAKRGQDVALRCDPISGHVSLFWYQQALGQGPEFLTYFQNEAQLDKSGLPSDRFFAERPEGSVSTLKIQRTQQEDSAVYLCASSLAGVTSGRQETQYFGPGTRLLVL.

This clonotype was recorded at least ten times. The chain has TRBV5-1 and TRBJ2-2; weak D call: TRBD2 (6 bases). Trimming pared 7 bases from V and 6 bases from J, leaving 13 bases between. In germline, CDR1 is SGHRS, CDR2 YFSETQ. CDR3 length: 13 residues. CDR3 nucleotide sequence: TGCGCCAGCTCGACGGGAGCGGCCGGGGAGCTGTTTTTT. Translation: CASSTGAAGELFF.

This clonotype has at least ten counts. The chain links TRBV7-6 to TRBJ1-1; TRBD1 might be the D (6 bases). This CDR3 is built from 17 residues. The V gene's germline CDR1 is SGHVS and CDR2 FNYEAQ. Trimming removed 5 bases at V and 1 base at J, with 20 bases between. The chain's CDR3 is CASSRRGDHAPNTEAFF. DNA for the CDR3: TGTGCCAGCAGCCGAAGGGGGGACCACGCTCCGAACACTGAAGCTTTCTTT.

Ten or more counts support this clonotype. J is TRBJ2-1 and V is TRBV29-1; tentatively, D is TRBD2 (6 bases). Trimming shortened V by 6 bases and J by 9 bases, and 15 bases separated the two germline ends. This CDR3 has 12 residues. Germline V gene sequence: CDR1 SQVTM, CDR2 ANQGSEA. In DNA, the CDR3 is TGCAGCGTCCGCCGGGGAGGCAGTGAGCAGTTCTTC. Amino acid sequence: CSVRRGGSEQFF.

The sample holds many counts of this clonotype. The V call is TRBV11-2, the J call TRBJ1-1, with TRBD1 as a possible D gene (5 bases). V lost 5 bases, J lost 0 bases, and 16 bases lay in between. Germline loops: CDR1 SGHAT, CDR2 FQNNGV. The CDR3 has 16 residues. The chain's CDR3 is CASSPGTPGMNTEAFF. The CDR3 DNA reads TGTGCCAGCAGCCCCGGGACGCCGGGGATGAACACTGAAGCTTTCTTT.

The chain recombines TRBV24-1 with TRBJ2-5; 8 nucleotides agree with TRBD1. This CDR3 comprises 19 residues. CDR1 and CDR2 (germline): KGHDR, SFDVKD. Germline trimming cut 3 bases from V and 1 base from J; bases unmatched to any gene: 15. The CDR3 loop is CATSDPGQGGGTPQETQYF. DNA of the CDR3: TGTGCCACCAGTGATCCCGGACAGGGAGGTGGTACGCCCCAAGAGACCCAGTACTTC.

The rearrangement uses TRBV18 and TRBJ2-1; D is unclear. Germline CDR1 reads KGHSH; CDR2 reads LQKENI. V lost 4 bases and J lost 6, with 10 bases in between. The CDR3 extends over 13 amino acids. In DNA form, the CDR3 reads TGTGCCAGCTCACTCCCCTTACTCAATGAGCAGTTCTTC. Translated, it gives CASSLPLLNEQFF.

Many counts were recorded for this clonotype. The V call is TRBV3-1, the J call TRBJ1-3; D is ambiguous. Germline CDR1 LGHDT, CDR2 YNNKEL (reference sequence). Deletions cut 3 bases from V and 1 base from J, with 13 bases between. The CDR3 has 16 residues. In DNA form, the CDR3 reads TGTGCCAGCAGCCATAACATGGAGCCGTCTGGAAACACCATATATTTT. Translating it yields CASSHNMEPSGNTIYF.

V usage is TRBV7-8 and J usage is TRBJ2-7, with 7 nucleotides matching TRBD2. The germline V gene encodes CDR1 SGHVS and CDR2 FQNEAQ. The CDR3 length is 16 residues. Unmatched junction bases numbered 10, after V lost 1 base and J lost 4 bases. The CDR3 spells CASSLGAGVGLYEQYF. CDR3 DNA: TGTGCCAGCAGCTTAGGGGCGGGAGTGGGGTTATACGAGCAGTACTTC.

CDR3 amino acids: CASSSLAGGDTGELFF. DNA of the CDR3: TGTGCCAGCAGTTCGTTGGCGGGAGGGGACACCGGGGAGCTGTTTTTT. The V call is TRBV7-6, the J call TRBJ2-2; 9 nucleotides align to TRBD2. CDR3 length: 16 amino acids. The V gene end was trimmed by 6 bases and the J gene end by 3 bases; junction bases not matched to a gene: 8. The germline CDR1 and CDR2 sequences are SGHVS and FNYEAQ.